The rows below give T cell receptor beta chains drawn from one sample of a study of cytomegalovirus exposure and HLA in healthy donors. The method was immunoSEQ multiplex PCR; TCRdb's version includes in-frame clones alone and lacks a portion of them. The profile shows approximately 150,000 clones, around 80% of them singletons. Source material: PBMCs. Source of these receptors: a woman aged 40-49 years in good health and CMV-seropositive. Both conserved end residues are part of each CDR3. The order of the fields is clone size, J gene, D gene, V gene, CDR3 length, CDR3 DNA, CDR3 protein. A D gene is named only where the DNA matches it firmly. Size values are once, few and many counts, or a class for expanded clones, and some rows have none.

NA | TRBJ2-7 | TRBD1 | TRBV28 | 15 | TGTGCCAGCAGTTCTCGGACAGGGGGTAGGTACGAGCAGTACTTC | CASSSRTGGRYEQYF
once | TRBJ2-1 | NA | TRBV19 | 15 | TGTGCCAGTAGTATCGACGGCAGGGTCTACAATGAGCAGTTCTTC | CASSIDGRVYNEQFF
NA | TRBJ1-2 | TRBD1 | TRBV19 | 15 | TGTGCCAGCTGGGACAGACTCGCTCCTAACTATGGCTACACCTTC | CASWDRLAPNYGYTF
once | TRBJ1-1 | NA | TRBV5-1 | 14 | TGCGCCAGCAGCGCGGAGGTTGGGTACACTGAAGCTTTCTTT | CASSAEVGYTEAFF
NA | TRBJ2-7 | TRBD1 | TRBV11-1 | 12 | TGTGCCAGCAGCCCGGACAGGGACGAGCAGTACTTC | CASSPDRDEQYF
NA | TRBJ2-4 | TRBD2 | TRBV5-1 | 20 | TGCGCCAGCAGCCCGATCCCGACTAGCGGGGGGGAACTAGCCAAAAACATTCAGTACTTC | CASSPIPTSGGELAKNIQYF
few | TRBJ1-2 | NA | TRBV25-1 | 10 | TGTGCCAGCACCTTCGACAGCCCCATCTTC | CASTFDSPIF
NA | TRBJ2-5 | TRBD2 | TRBV19 | 17 | TGTGCCAGTAGTATTTATGGGACTAGCGGAGCCAAAGAGACCCAGTACTTC | CASSIYGTSGAKETQYF
once | TRBJ1-6 | NA | TRBV27 | 13 | TGTGCCAGCAAATATCCGGGGAATTCACCCCTCCACTTT | CASKYPGNSPLHF
NA | TRBJ2-1 | TRBD2 | TRBV28 | 16 | TGTGCCAGCAGTCCTATGGGGACTAGCGGGTACAATGAGCAGTTCTTC | CASSPMGTSGYNEQFF
NA | TRBJ2-1 | NA | TRBV6-1 | 13 | TGTGCCAGCAGTGAAAGGGGGGGGAATGAGCAGTTCTTC | CASSERGGNEQFF
NA | TRBJ1-5 | NA | TRBV6-6 | 15 | TGTGCCAGCAGGGACACAGGTAGGAGCAATCAGCCCCAGCATTTT | CASRDTGRSNQPQHF